The T cell receptor beta chain described here comes from a study of graft-versus-host responses after intestinal transplantation. Overall study: Transplant recipients had multivisceral, liver-intestinal, or isolated intestinal grafts. After anti-thymocyte globulin induction, recipients took tacrolimus and steroids for two to three years. Whole-study results and caveats: GvH clones surfaced in recipient marrow, some emerging earlier in ileum or blood.

Clones were read by immunoSEQ multiplex PCR, and TCRdb kept only the in-frame ones, dropping some. The table lists more than 13,000 clones, around a third of them singletons, with about 2.3% in the top ten. There were about 200,000 CFSE-labeled responder cells plated together with about 200,000 irradiated, violet-dye-labeled stimulator cells. Cell sorting after the reaction yielded proliferating CFSE-low CD3+CD4+ and CD3+CD8+ responders. This clone qualifies as medium-sized (0.01 to 0.1%). Germline V gene lookup returns CDR1 SEHNR and CDR2 FQNEAQ (reference sequence). Trimming removed 1 base from V and 6 bases from J; junction bases left unmatched: 5. The length of the CDR3 is 14 residues.

The TCR comes from a human patient who received an intestinal transplant. The rearrangement links TRBV7-9 to TRBJ2-7; the match to TRBD2 covers 8 bases. Specimen: alloreactive CD8+ T cells from a mixed lymphocyte reaction culture, collected before intestinal transplant. The subset here: CFSE-low proliferating T cells sorted from roughly 6-day pre-transplant mixed lymphocyte reaction (GvH or HvG direction). The CDR3 here is CASSLGSGDVEQYF. CDR3 DNA sequence: TGTGCCAGCAGCTTAGGTAGCGGGGACGTCGAGCAGTACTTC.